This T cell receptor beta chain was sequenced during a study of CD8 T cells in ankylosing spondylitis. Construction of TCR beta libraries was performed using quantitative 5'-RACE with molecular barcodes. MiXCR was run by TCRdb on the 5' RACE reads, yielding one entry per CDR3 protein. Among about 160,000 distinct CDR3 sequences listed, more than 40% were seen once. From germline, CDR1 is SGDLS and CDR2 YYNGEE. There are 14 residues in the CDR3. V lost 2 bases, J lost 5 bases, and 13 bases lay in between. This clonotype has only a few counts. What it binds is unknown. Overall study results and limits: Reported data indicate significant enrichment of disease-linked clones within matched ankylosing spondylitis synovial fluid. Past studies reported some motif variants in reactive arthritis synovial fluid and blood. Characteristic, it appeared, of ankylosing spondylitis blood was a TCR beta motif of roughly eight highly homologous variants.

The chain joins TRBV9 to TRBJ1-2, with D tentatively TRBD1 (5 bases). The sequencing sample was made of synovial fluid, either unsorted or a sorted T cell fraction (not recorded which). The receptor was isolated from a male donor with ankylosing spondylitis. The CDR3 region is CASSVASPGYGYTF. The DNA of the CDR3 is TGTGCCAGCAGCGTCGCCTCACCAGGGTATGGCTACACCTTC.